Presented here are 10 T cell receptor beta chains from one specimen sequenced in a study of T-cell reconstitution after alpha-beta-depleted transplantation in children. Unique molecular identifiers featured in how the TCRbeta library was prepared. TCRdb re-called the PCR reads through MiXCR, storing one row per CDR3 protein. This sample has almost 600,000 distinct CDR3 sequences, with more than 20% found just once. The specimen was PBMCs, collected before TCRalphabeta/CD19-depleted stem cell transplant. The source of these receptors is a boy in the first two years of life with Wiskott-Aldrich syndrome, due to receive a stem cell transplant.

The J gene is TRBJ2-3, the V gene TRBV15, with 13 bases matching TRBD2. J lost 4 bases, V lost 8 bases, and 6 bases had no gene match. Germline CDR1 LNHNV, CDR2 YYDKDF (reference sequence). The CDR3 length is 15 residues. CDR3: CATGRTSGSADTQYF. The CDR3 region has the DNA TGTGCCACCGGAAGGACTAGCGGGAGTGCAGATACGCAGTATTTT.

The chain is built from TRBV5-1 and TRBJ2-7; tentatively, D is TRBD1 or TRBD2 (5 bases each). This CDR3 region has 14 residues. V was clipped by 4 bases and J by 3 bases, with 14 bases between them. Germline V gives CDR1 SGHRS, CDR2 YFSETQ. The CDR3 DNA follows: TGCGCCAGCAGCCCCGACGGGGCGGACTACGAGCAGTACTTC. Translation: CASSPDGADYEQYF.

This clonotype was counted only a few times. The V and J genes are TRBV20-1 and TRBJ2-7; 7 nucleotides align to TRBD2. This CDR3 has 15 amino acids. V shed 0 bases and J 3 bases; nucleotides not matched to a gene: 8. Germline values: CDR1 DFQATT, CDR2 SNEGSKA (reference sequence). CDR3 in DNA: TGCAGTGCTAGAGACGAGCGGGATTCCTACTACGAGCAGTACTTC. Residues: CSARDERDSYYEQYF.

This clonotype has a handful of counts. The rearrangement joins TRBV6-4 to TRBJ2-2; D is uncertain. Trimming removed 5 bases at V and 0 bases at J, with 4 bases between. CDR1 is MRHNA and CDR2 is SNTAGT in the germline V gene. This CDR3 is 13 amino acids long. The CDR3 loop reads CASSRTNTGELFF. The DNA for the CDR3 is TGTGCCAGCAGTCGGACGAACACCGGGGAGCTGTTTTTT.

The chain uses TRBV9 and TRBJ2-1; D is unclear. Germline V lookup: CDR1 SGDLS, CDR2 YYNGEE. The CDR3 is 13 residues long. V lost 0 bases to trimming and J lost 7 bases, with 8 bases between them. The CDR3 loop reads CASSVGSRNEQFF. The CDR3 DNA reads TGTGCCAGCAGCGTAGGCAGTAGAAATGAGCAGTTCTTC.

This clonotype was detected only a few times. J is TRBJ2-1 and V is TRBV7-6; D call uncertain. The germline CDR1 and CDR2 sequences are SGHVS and FNYEAQ. V lost 5 bases, J lost 6 bases, and 8 bases lay in between. The CDR3 contains 12 residues. CDR3 DNA: TGTGCCAGCAGCATGGATCTCAATGAGCAGTTCTTC. Encoded protein: CASSMDLNEQFF.

This clonotype was seen more than once but under ten times. J is TRBJ1-3 and V is TRBV18; a weak D match, TRBD1 (6 bases). CDR3 length equals 13 residues. Germline-derived CDR1 and CDR2 are KGHSH and LQKENI. V lost 5 bases to trimming and J lost 3 bases, with 8 bases between them. In DNA form, the CDR3 reads TGTGCCAGCTCATCAGGGGTTGGAAACACCATATATTTT. Residues: CASSSGVGNTIYF.

This chain uses TRBV6-2 or TRBV6-3 with TRBJ2-5, with TRBD2 matching 8 bases. CDR1 is MNHEY, CDR2 SVGEGT, per germline. The trim removed 0 bases at V and 5 bases at J, leaving 2 bases unmatched. The CDR3 loop spans 14 amino acids. The CDR3 loop reads CASSYSQRGETQYF. In nucleotides, the CDR3 is TGTGCCAGCAGTTACTCTCAGCGGGGGGAGACCCAGTACTTC.

V and J are TRBV12-3 or TRBV12-4 and TRBJ2-2, with D perhaps TRBD2 (5 bases). CDR3 size: 15 residues. Trimming took off 6 bases at V and 1 base at J, with 12 bases between the two ends. CDR3 bases: TGTGCCAGCAGCCGGACTCCGGGGAACACCGGGGAGCTGTTTTTT. Translation gives CASSRTPGNTGELFF.

This clonotype was counted only a few times. This chain uses TRBV12-3 or TRBV12-4 with TRBJ2-7, with a possible D match to TRBD1 (5 bases). Trimming removed 2 bases from V and 6 bases from J, with 14 bases in between. The CDR3 consists of 14 residues. The CDR3 loop reads CASSLFVIRGEQYF. Here the CDR3 DNA reads TGTGCCAGCAGTTTATTTGTTATAAGGGGCGAGCAGTACTTC.